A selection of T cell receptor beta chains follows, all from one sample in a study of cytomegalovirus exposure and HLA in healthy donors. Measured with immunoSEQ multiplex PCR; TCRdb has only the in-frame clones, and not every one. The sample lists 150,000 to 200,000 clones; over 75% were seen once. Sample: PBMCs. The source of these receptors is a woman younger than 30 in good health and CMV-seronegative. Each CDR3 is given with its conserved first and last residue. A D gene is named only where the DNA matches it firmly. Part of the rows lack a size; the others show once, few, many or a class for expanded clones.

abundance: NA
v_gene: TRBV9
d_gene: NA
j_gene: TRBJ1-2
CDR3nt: TGTGCCAGCAGCCAAAAGCCGAGAAGTAACTATGGCTACACCTTC
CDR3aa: CASSQKPRSNYGYTF

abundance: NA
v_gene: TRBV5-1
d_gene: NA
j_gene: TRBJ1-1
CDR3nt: TGCGCCAGCAGCTTGGATTTGGGGCGCCAAGCTTTCTTT
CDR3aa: CASSLDLGRQAFF

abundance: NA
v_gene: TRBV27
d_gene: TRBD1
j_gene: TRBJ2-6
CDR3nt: TGTGCCAGCGGCTGGACAGGGGGCGCGTCCGGGGCCAACGTCCTGACTTTC
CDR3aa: CASGWTGGASGANVLTF

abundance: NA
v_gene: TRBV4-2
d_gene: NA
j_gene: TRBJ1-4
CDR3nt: TGTGCCAGCAGCCAAGATGCTGGAGACGAAAAACTGTTTTTT
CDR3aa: CASSQDAGDEKLFF

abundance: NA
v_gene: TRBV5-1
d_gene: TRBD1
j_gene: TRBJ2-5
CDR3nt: TGCGCCAGCAGCCTACGGGACAGGGGATATTCAGAGACCCAGTACTTC
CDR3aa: CASSLRDRGYSETQYF

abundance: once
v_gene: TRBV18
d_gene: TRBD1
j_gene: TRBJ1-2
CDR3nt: TGTGCCAGCTCACCTCCGACAGGGCGCTATGGCTACACCTTC
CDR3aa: CASSPPTGRYGYTF

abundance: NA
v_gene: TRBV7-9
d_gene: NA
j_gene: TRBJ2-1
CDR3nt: TGTGCCAGCAGCTTAGGGTTTTCGGGAGTTGGGGCGGGTGAGCAGTTCTTC
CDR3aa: CASSLGFSGVGAGEQFF

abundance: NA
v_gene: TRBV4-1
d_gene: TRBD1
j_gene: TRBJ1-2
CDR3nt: TGCGCCAGCAGCCCATCAGGGGGCTCTTGGGACTACACCTTC
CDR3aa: CASSPSGGSWDYTF

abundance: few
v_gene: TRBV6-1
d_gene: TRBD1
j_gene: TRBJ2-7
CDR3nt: TGTGCCAGCAGTGAATCCGGGACAGGGGGCTACGAGCAGTACTTC
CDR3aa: CASSESGTGGYEQYF

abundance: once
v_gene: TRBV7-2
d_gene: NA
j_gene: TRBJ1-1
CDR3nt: TGTGCCAGCAGGGCAGGGGTGAACACTGAAGCTTTCTTT
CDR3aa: CASRAGVNTEAFF

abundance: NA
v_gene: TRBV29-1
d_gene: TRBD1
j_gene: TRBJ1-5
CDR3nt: TGCAGCGTGTCTGGACAAGGGGGCTATCAGCCCCAGCATTTT
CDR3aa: CSVSGQGGYQPQHF

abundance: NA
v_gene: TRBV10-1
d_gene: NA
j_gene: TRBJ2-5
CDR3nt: TGCGCCAGCAGCGCCGATCTACAAGAGACCCAGTACTTC
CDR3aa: CASSADLQETQYF

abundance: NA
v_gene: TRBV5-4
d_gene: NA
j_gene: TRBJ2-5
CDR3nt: TGTGCCAGCAGCTTGTCGCAGAAGAACCAAGAGACCCAGTACTTC
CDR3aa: CASSLSQKNQETQYF

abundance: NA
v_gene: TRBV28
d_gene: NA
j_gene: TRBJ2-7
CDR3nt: TGTGCCAGCAGCCCCGGGACTTCCGTTCCCTACGAGCAGTACTTC
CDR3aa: CASSPGTSVPYEQYF

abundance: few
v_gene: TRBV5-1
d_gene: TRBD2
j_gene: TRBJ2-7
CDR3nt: TGCGCCAGCAGCTTGTTGGGGGGGAGCTCCTACGAGCAGTACTTC
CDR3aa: CASSLLGGSSYEQYF

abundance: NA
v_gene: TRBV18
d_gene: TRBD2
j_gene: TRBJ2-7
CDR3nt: TGTGCCAGCTCACCACCGGGCGCGGGAGGGCCGGCCTACGAGCAGTACTTC
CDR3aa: CASSPPGAGGPAYEQYF

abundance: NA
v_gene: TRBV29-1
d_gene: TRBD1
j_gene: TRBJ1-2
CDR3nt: TGCAGCGTTGAAGGACAGGGAGCTAACTATGGCTACACCTTC
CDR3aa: CSVEGQGANYGYTF

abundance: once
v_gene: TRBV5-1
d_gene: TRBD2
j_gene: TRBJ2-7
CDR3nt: TGCGCCAGCAGCGTGACTAGCGGGGGGTTCTACGAGCAGTACTTC
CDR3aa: CASSVTSGGFYEQYF

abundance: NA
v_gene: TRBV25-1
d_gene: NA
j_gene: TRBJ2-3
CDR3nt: TGTGCCAGCAGTTCTACAACAGGCAATACGCAGTATTTT
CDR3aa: CASSSTTGNTQYF

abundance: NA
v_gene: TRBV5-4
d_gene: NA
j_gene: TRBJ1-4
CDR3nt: TGTGCCAGCAGCCTGACAGGCGCAACTAATGAAAAACTGTTTTTT
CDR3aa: CASSLTGATNEKLFF

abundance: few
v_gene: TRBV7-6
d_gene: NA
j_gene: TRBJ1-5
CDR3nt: TGTGCCAGCAGCTTAGGGGGGGGGTTGCGGCCCCAGCATTTT
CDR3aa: CASSLGGGLRPQHF

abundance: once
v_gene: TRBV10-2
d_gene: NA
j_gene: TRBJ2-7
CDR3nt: TGCGCCAGCAGTGAGGGACAGAGCTCCTACGAGCAGTACTTC
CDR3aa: CASSEGQSSYEQYF

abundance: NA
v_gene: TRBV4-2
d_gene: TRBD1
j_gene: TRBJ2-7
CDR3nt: TGTGCCAGCAGCCCCGACGGGACAGGGGCTTATGAGCAGTACTTC
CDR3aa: CASSPDGTGAYEQYF

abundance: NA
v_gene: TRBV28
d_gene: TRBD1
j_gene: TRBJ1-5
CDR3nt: TGTGCCAGCAGTCCCGACAGGGGAGGTGATAGCAATCAGCCCCAGCATTTT
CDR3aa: CASSPDRGGDSNQPQHF

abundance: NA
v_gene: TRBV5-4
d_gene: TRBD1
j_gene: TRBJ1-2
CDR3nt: TGTGCCAGCAGCTTGGTACAGGGGGTAGACTATGGCTACACCTTC
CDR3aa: CASSLVQGVDYGYTF

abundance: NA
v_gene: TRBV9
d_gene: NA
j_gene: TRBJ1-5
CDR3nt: TGTGCCAGCAGTCTCAGGGGTGGCAATCAGCCCCAGCATTTT
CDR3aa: CASSLRGGNQPQHF

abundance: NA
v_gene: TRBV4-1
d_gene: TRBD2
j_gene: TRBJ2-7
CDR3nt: TGCGCCAGCAGCCCATCGGCTAGCGGGACCTACGAGCAGTACTTC
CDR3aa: CASSPSASGTYEQYF

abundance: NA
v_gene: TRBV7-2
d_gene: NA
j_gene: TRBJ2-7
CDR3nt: TGTGCCAGCAGCTTAGGAGGGCCGTTGTCCTACGAGCAGTACTTC
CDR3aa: CASSLGGPLSYEQYF

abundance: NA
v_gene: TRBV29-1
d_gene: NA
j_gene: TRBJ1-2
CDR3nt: TGCAGCGCAACGACCGGGTGGGGCTACACCTTC
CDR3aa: CSATTGWGYTF

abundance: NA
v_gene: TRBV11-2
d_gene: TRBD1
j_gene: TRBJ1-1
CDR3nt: TGTGCCAGCAGCCGGACAGGGGAAACTGAAGCTTTCTTT
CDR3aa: CASSRTGETEAFF

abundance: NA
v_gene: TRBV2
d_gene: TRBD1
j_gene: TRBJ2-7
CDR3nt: TGTGCCAGCACAGGACAGGGGTCCGACTACGAGCAGTACTTC
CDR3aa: CASTGQGSDYEQYF

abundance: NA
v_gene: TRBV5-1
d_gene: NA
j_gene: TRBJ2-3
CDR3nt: TGCGCCAGCAGCCCCCTAAGAAGCACAGATACGCAGTATTTT
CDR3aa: CASSPLRSTDTQYF

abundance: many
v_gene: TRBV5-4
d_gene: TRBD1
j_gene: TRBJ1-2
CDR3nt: TGTGCCAGCAGCCACCCGGGACAGCGACCAAATGGCTACACCTTC
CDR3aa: CASSHPGQRPNGYTF

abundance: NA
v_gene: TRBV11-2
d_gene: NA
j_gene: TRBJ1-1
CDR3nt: TGTGCCAGCAGCTTGAGGGTGAACACTGAAGCTTTCTTT
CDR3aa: CASSLRVNTEAFF

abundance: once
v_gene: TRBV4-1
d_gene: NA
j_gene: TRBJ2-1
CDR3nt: TGCGCCAGCAGCCAGGCTTACAATGAGCAGTTCTTC
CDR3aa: CASSQAYNEQFF

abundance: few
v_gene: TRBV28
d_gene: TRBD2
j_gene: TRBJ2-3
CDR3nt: TGTGCCAGCAGCCTGACTAGCGGGAGTAGATCGCCAACAGATACGCAGTATTTT
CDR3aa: CASSLTSGSRSPTDTQYF

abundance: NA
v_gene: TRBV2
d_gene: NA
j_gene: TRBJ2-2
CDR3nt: TGTGCCAGCATCGGGGTTAGCGGCACCGGGGAGCTGTTTTTT
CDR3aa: CASIGVSGTGELFF

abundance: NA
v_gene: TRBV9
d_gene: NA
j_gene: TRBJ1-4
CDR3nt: TGTGCCAGCAGTGTGGGGGGAACTAATGAAAAACTGTTTTTT
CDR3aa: CASSVGGTNEKLFF

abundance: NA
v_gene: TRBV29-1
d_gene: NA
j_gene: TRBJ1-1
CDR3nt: TGCAGCGTTGGCCAGGCTCGAAACACTGAAGCTTTCTTT
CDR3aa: CSVGQARNTEAFF

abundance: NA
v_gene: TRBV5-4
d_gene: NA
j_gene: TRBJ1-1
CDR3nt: TGTGCCAGCAGCCAGAACACTGAAGCTTTCTTT
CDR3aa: CASSQNTEAFF

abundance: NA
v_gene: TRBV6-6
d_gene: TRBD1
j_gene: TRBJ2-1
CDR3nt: TGTGCCAGCAGTCACCGGACAGGGAATGAGCAGTTCTTC
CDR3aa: CASSHRTGNEQFF

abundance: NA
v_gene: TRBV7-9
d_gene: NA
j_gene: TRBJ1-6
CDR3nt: TGTGCCAGCAGCTTAGAGCCGGATTCACCCCTCCACTTT
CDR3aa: CASSLEPDSPLHF

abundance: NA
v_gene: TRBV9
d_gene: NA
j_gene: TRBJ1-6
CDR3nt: TGTGCCAGCAGCTCCAACAGCAATTCACCCCTCCACTTT
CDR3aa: CASSSNSNSPLHF